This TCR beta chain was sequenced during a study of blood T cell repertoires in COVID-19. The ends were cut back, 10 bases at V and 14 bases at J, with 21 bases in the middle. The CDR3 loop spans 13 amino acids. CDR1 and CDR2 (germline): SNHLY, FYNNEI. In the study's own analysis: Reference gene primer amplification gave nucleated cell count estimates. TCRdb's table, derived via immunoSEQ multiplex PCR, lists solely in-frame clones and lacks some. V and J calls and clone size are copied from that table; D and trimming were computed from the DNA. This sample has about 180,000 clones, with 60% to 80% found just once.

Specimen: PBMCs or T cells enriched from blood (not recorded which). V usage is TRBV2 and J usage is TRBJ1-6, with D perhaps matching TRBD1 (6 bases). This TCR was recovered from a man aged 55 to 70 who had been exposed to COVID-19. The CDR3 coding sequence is TGTGCCACTCGGGTCGCAGGGGACGCAACCCTCCACTTT. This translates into CATRVAGDATLHF.